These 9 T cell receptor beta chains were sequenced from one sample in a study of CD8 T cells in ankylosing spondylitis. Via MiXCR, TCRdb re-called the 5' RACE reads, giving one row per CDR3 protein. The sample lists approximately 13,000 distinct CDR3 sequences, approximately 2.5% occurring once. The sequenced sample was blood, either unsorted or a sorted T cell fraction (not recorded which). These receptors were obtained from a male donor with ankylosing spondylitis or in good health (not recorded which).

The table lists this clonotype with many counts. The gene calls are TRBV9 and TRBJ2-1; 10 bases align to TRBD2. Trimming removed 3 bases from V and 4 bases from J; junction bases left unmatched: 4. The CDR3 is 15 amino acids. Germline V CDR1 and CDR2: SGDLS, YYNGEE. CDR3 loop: CASSAGTSVYNEQFF. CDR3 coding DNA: TGTGCCAGCAGCGCCGGGACTAGCGTATACAATGAGCAGTTCTTC.

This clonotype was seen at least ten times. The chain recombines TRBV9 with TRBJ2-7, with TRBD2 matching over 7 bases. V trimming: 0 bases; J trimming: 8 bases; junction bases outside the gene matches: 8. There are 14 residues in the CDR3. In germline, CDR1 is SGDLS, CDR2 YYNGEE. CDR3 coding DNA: TGTGCCAGCAGCGTAGAGGCTAGCGGAAGTCAGCAGTACTTC. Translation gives CASSVEASGSQQYF.

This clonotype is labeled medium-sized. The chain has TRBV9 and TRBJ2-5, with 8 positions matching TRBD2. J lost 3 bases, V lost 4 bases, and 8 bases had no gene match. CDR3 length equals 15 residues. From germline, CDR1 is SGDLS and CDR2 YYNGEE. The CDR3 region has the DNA TGTGCCAGCAGCCCCACAGGGACTAGTGAAGAGACCCAGTACTTC. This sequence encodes CASSPTGTSEETQYF.

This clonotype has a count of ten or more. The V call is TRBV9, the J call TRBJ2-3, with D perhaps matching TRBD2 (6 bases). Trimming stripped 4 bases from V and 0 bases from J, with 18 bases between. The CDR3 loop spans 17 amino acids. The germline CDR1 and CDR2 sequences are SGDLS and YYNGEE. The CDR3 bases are TGTGCCAGCAGCCCCCACGGGTCCAGCGGGAGCACAGATACGCAGTATTTT. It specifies CASSPHGSSGSTDTQYF.

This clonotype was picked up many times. DNA of the CDR3: TGTGCCAGCAGCGTAGATCCGGGGTTTACGCAGTATTTT. Its translation is CASSVDPGFTQYF. The rearrangement links TRBV9 to TRBJ2-3; D perhaps matches TRBD2 (5 bases). The CDR3 has 13 amino acids. Trimming stripped 0 bases from V and 8 bases from J, with 10 bases between. Germline V gene sequence: CDR1 SGDLS, CDR2 YYNGEE.

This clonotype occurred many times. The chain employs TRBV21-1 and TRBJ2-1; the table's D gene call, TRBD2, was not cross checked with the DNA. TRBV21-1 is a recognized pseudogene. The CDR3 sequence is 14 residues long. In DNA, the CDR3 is TGTGCCAGCGTCCGGGACTCACGATACAATGAGCAGTTCTTC. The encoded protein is CASVRDSRYNEQFF.

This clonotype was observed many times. The CDR3: CASSLPGQGNSPLHF. Written as DNA, the CDR3 is TGTGCCAGCAGCCTCCCGGGACAGGGGAATTCACCCCTCCACTTT. The rearrangement uses TRBV9 and TRBJ1-6; 10 bases align to TRBD1. Germline loops: CDR1 SGDLS, CDR2 YYNGEE. The CDR3 is 15 amino acids. V lost 4 bases, J lost 7 bases, and 5 bases stayed unmatched.

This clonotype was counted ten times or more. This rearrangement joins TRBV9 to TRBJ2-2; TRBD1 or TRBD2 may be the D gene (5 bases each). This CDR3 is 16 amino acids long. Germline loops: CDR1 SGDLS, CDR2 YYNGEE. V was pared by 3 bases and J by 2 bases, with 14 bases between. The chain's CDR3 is CASSAPGTANTGELFF. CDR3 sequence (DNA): TGTGCCAGCAGCGCTCCCGGGACGGCAAACACCGGGGAGCTGTTTTTT.

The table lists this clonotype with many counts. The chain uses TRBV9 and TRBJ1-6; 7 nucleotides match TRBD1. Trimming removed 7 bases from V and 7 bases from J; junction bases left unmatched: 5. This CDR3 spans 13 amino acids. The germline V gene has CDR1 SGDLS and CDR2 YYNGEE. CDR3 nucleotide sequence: TGTGCCAGCGGCGGGACAGCCAATTCACCCCTCCACTTT. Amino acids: CASGGTANSPLHF.